This section outlines one T cell receptor (beta chain) sequence together with its context. The data were taken from a study of PD-L1 blockade in urothelial cancer. Background on the study: Intravenous atezolizumab, 1,200 mg every 3 weeks, was begun by patients around 2014. T cell content in blood samples showed a median of around 140,000.

The table came from immunoSEQ multiplex PCR; TCRdb's copy has only in-frame clones and leaves some out. The sample yields tens of thousands of clones, approximately 85% seen once. Time point described: pretreatment peripheral blood. Each patient supplied 1 to 8 pretreatment and on-treatment samples. This CDR3 contains 16 residues. Between the trimmed V and J ends, which lost 7 bases and 5 bases, there was a span of 19 bases. This TCR derives from a man aged 45-60 years with urothelial cancer. V is TRBV5-3 and J is TRBJ2-6; D gene ambiguous. TRBV5-3 is annotated as an ORF whose role is uncertain. This material consisted of PBMCs, taken around atezolizumab (anti-PD-L1) treatment. The CDR3: CAREAGEQSRANVLTF. In DNA, the CDR3 is TGTGCCAGAGAGGCTGGTGAACAAAGTCGGGCCAACGTCCTGACTTTC.